The subject of this entry is one TCR beta chain. The method was immunoSEQ multiplex PCR; TCRdb's version includes in-frame clones alone and lacks a portion of them. Of 2 million to 2.5 million clones listed, approximately 94% are singletons. The data derive from a study of shared clonotypes between healthy human individuals. CDR3 length equals 13 residues. Germline loops: CDR1 SGHTA, CDR2 FQGNSA. Trimming removed 5 bases from V and 8 bases from J, with 15 bases in between. Sequencing was performed on naive CD4+ T cells sorted from blood. Described subset: CD45RA+ positively selected. The receptor comes from a man aged 18 to 35 in good health. The V call is TRBV7-2, the J call TRBJ1-2; D possibly corresponds to TRBD1 (6 bases). For the CDR3, the DNA is TGTGCCAGCAGCCCTAGTGGGGGCATCGGCTACACCTTC. Protein: CASSPSGGIGYTF.